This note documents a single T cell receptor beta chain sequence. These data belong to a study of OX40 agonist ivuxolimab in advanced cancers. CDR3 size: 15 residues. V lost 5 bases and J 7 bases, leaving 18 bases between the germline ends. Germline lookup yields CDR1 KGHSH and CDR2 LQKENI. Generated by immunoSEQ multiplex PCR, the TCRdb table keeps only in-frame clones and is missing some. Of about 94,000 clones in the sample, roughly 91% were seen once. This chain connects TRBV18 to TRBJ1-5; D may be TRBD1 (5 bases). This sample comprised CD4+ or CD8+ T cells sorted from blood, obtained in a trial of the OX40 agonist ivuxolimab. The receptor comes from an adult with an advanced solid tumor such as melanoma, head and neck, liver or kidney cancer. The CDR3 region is CASSADGGVLQPQHF. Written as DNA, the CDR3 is TGTGCCAGCTCAGCCGACGGGGGGGTTCTGCAGCCCCAGCATTTT.